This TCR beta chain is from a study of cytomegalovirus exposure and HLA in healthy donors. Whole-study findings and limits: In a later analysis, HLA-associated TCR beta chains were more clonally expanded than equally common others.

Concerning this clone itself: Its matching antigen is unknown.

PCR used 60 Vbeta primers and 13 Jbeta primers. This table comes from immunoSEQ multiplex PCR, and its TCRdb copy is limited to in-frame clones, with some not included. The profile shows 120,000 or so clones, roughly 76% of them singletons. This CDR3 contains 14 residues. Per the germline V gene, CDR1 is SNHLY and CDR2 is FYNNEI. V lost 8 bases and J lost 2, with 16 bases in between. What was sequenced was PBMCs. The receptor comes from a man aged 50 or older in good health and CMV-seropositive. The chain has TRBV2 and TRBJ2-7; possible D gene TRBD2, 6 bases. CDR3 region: CASGADSGTYEQYF. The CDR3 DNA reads TGTGCCAGCGGAGCTGATAGCGGTACCTACGAGCAGTACTTC.